A single T cell receptor beta chain is shown here with its context. Antigen unknown. These data are taken from a study of T cell repertoires in cytomegalovirus infection. About the study: Selection of CMV epitopes for the study included recently identified HLA-C-restricted and well-studied HLA-B-restricted ones. Signatures in public TCR beta sequences pointed to both CMV infection and matching HLA type.

The trim removed 2 bases at V and 4 bases at J, leaving 13 bases unmatched. Germline lookup yields CDR1 SGHVS and CDR2 FNYEAQ. This CDR3 is 18 amino acids long. MiXCR, applied by TCRdb to the reads, yields one record per CDR3 protein. The data show 680,000 or so distinct CDR3 sequences, 33% seen once. Study-wide findings and caveats: Of the TCR beta families, the public ones yielded a cumulative frequency that identified carriers of CMV plus the relevant HLA.

This chain joins TRBV7-6 and TRBJ2-1; 8 positions agree with TRBD1. This TCR came from a human donor in good health (CMV status not recorded). Some clones in this sample may be carry-over from other donors' samples. The input for sequencing was cultured PBMCs, taken from culture after CMV antigen stimulation. Here the CDR3 reads CASSLYHGTGRTYNEQFF. CDR3 nucleotide sequence: TGTGCCAGCAGCTTATACCACGGGACAGGCCGCACGTACAATGAGCAGTTCTTC.